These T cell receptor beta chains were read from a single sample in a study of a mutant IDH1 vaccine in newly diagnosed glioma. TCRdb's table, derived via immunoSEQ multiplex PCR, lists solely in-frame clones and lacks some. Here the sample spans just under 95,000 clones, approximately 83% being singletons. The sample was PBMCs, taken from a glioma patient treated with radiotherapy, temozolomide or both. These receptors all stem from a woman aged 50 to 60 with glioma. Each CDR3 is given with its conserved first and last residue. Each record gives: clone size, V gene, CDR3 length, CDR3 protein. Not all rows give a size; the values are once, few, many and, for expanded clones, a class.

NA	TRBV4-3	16	CASRLEVGQAEDTQYF
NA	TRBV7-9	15	CASSLGQGLRDTQYF
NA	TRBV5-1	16	CASSLAAGFGVYEQFF
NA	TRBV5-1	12	CASSFSFNEQFF
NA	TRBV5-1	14	CASSLPTGNYGYTF
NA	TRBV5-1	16	CASSTGQSTDTGTQYF
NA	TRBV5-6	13	CASSLGTTDTQYF
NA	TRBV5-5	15	CASSSLGQGGQPQHF
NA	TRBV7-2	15	CASRFRQSSNQPQHF
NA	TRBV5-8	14	CASIRDRGDYGYTF
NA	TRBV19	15	CASSISGQGSYEQYF
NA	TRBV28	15	CASGGQSLGDSPLHF
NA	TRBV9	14	CASSVATVPTEAFF
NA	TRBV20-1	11	CSASRVYGYTF
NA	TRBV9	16	CASSVGGGGAGDTQYF
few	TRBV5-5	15	CASSLAGQELYEQYF
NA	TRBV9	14	CASSADSGNQPQHF
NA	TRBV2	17	CASSERAGSGGNQPQHF
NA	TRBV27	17	CASSTRQARSASIPLHF
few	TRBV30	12	CAWSVSNQPQHF
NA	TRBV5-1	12	CASSLTLYEQYF
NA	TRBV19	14	CATGVGRLNTEAFF
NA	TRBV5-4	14	CASSDRGYNEKLFF
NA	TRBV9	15	CASSVSGAPTDEQFF
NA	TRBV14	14	CASSQNRVSTEAFF
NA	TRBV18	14	CASSPIQGADGYTF
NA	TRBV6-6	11	CASSPRDEQYF
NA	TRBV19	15	CASSMFGQQSQPQHF
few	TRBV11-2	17	CASSLEPGSISGNTIYF
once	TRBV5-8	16	CASSLGAARSGNTIYF
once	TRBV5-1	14	CASRTEANTGELFF
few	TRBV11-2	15	CASSSPTAPNSPLHF
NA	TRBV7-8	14	CASSGDGGRQPQHF
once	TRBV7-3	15	CASSRTGTGGETQYF
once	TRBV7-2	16	CASSLEPPRTGGKAFF
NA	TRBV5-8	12	CASRSRGTEAFF
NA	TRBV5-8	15	CASSPGATLQETQYF
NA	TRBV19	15	CASGISRGLGNTIYF
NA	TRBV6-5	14	CASSSSGKHTEAFF
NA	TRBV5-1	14	CASSLKGAASEAFF